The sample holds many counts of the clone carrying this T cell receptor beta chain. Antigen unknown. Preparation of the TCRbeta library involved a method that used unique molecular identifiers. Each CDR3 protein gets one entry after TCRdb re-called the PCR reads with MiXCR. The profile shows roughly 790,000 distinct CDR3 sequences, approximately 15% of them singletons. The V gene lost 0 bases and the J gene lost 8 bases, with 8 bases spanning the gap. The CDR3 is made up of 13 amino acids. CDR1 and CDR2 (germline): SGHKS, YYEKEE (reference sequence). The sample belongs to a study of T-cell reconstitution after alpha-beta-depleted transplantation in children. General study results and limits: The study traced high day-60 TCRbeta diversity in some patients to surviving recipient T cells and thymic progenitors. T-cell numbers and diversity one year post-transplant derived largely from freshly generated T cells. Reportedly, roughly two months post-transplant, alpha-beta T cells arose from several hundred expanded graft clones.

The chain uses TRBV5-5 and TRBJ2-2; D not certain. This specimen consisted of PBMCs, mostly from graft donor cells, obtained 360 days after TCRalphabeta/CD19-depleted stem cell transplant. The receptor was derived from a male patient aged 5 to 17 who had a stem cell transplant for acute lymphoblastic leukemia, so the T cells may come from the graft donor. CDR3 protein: CASSLDPPGELFF. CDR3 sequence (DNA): TGTGCCAGCAGCTTGGACCCCCCGGGGGAGCTGTTTTTT.